The 20 T cell receptor beta chains below come from one sample, sequenced in a study of T-cell reconstitution after alpha-beta-depleted transplantation in children. For TCRbeta, the library was prepared with unique molecular identifiers. MiXCR, run by TCRdb on the PCR reads, gives a single entry per CDR3 protein. The sample carries roughly 790,000 distinct CDR3 sequences, 15% to 20% recorded once. The material was PBMCs, mostly from graft donor cells, obtained 360 days after TCRalphabeta/CD19-depleted stem cell transplant. All receptors come from a male patient younger than 18 who had a stem cell transplant for acute lymphoblastic leukemia, so the T cells may come from the graft donor.

V usage is TRBV14 and J usage is TRBJ1-1; 7 nucleotides line up with TRBD1. The germline CDR1 and CDR2 sequences are SGHDN and FVKESK. The CDR3 loop spans 15 amino acids. V was pared by 3 bases and J by 3 bases, with 7 bases of the junction left unmatched. The CDR3 sequence: CASSQDRRRYTEAFF. CDR3 in DNA: TGTGCCAGCAGCCAGGACAGGAGAAGGTACACTGAAGCTTTCTTT.

This clonotype was found many times. V is TRBV5-1 and J is TRBJ1-2, with D perhaps TRBD1 (6 bases). V was pared by 0 bases and J by 3 bases, with 12 bases between. Germline V CDR1 and CDR2: SGHRS, YFSETQ. This CDR3 comprises 15 residues. This chain's CDR3 is CASSLDPGDYYGYTF. CDR3 sequence (DNA): TGCGCCAGCAGCTTGGATCCAGGGGATTACTATGGCTACACCTTC.

This rearrangement joins TRBV15 to TRBJ2-7; TRBD2 matches at 9 bases. The junction had 7 bases not matched to a gene; V was cut back by 2 bases and J by 5 bases. CDR3 length equals 15 residues. CDR1 is LNHNV and CDR2 is YYDKDF in the germline V gene (reference sequence). This CDR3 is CATSRYSGSRNEQYF. The CDR3 region has the DNA TGTGCCACCAGCAGATATAGCGGGAGTAGGAACGAGCAGTACTTC.

This clonotype was recorded a few times. The chain has TRBV6-5 and TRBJ2-1, with 11 bases identical to TRBD2. This CDR3 is 17 amino acids long. V lost 2 bases to trimming and J lost 8 bases; unmatched junction nucleotides: 11. Germline V gene sequence: CDR1 MNHEY, CDR2 SVGAGI. The DNA for the CDR3 is TGTGCCAGCAGTTACATTAGCGGGAGGGGCTACTCAGATGAGCAGTTCTTC. Its translation is CASSYISGRGYSDEQFF.

This clonotype has a handful of counts. The rearrangement joins TRBV3-1 to TRBJ2-1; D is unresolved. The CDR3 runs 13 residues. Germline V CDR1 and CDR2: LGHDT, YNNKEL (reference sequence). Trimming took off 1 base at V and 4 bases at J, with 5 bases between the two ends. The CDR3 nucleotides read TGTGCCAGCAGCCAAGTACAATACAATGAGCAGTTCTTC. This codes for CASSQVQYNEQFF.

This clonotype has only one observation. The CDR3 DNA reads TGTGCCAGCAGCTTAGTCGTCTCCTGGTCGGGTGAGCAGTACTTC. Its translation: CASSLVVSWSGEQYF. The V and J genes are TRBV11-2 and TRBJ2-7; D is unclear. The CDR3 runs 15 residues. Trimming took off 1 base at V and 7 bases at J, with 17 bases between the two ends. The germline gives CDR1 SGHAT, CDR2 FQNNGV.

This clonotype was found a few times. The V gene is TRBV6-1, the J gene TRBJ2-1; 9 bases match TRBD2. Germline CDR1 is MNHNS and CDR2 is SASEGT. Unmatched junction bases numbered 10, after V lost 6 bases and J lost 7 bases. This CDR3 contains 15 residues. The CDR3 reads CASSQTSGGGNEQFF. CDR3 nucleotides: TGTGCCAGCAGCCAGACTAGCGGAGGAGGAAATGAGCAGTTCTTC.

This clonotype was detected only a few times. The chain carries TRBV20-1 and TRBJ2-3, with 11 bases aligning to TRBD2. CDR1 and CDR2 (germline): DFQATT, SNEGSKA (reference sequence). This CDR3 has 16 amino acids. The V gene end was trimmed by 1 base and the J gene end by 4 bases; junction bases not matched to a gene: 7. The CDR3 protein is CSARVGSGRAPDTQYF. The CDR3 nucleotides read TGCAGTGCTAGAGTGGGTAGCGGGAGGGCCCCAGATACGCAGTATTTT.

The chain is built from TRBV5-6 and TRBJ2-5; 10 bases agree with TRBD2. In germline, CDR1 is SGHDT, CDR2 YYEEEE. This CDR3 region has 14 residues. Trimming took 2 bases from V and 5 from J; bases not matched to a gene: 3. The CDR3 sequence is CASSLELAGETQYF. CDR3 sequence (DNA): TGTGCCAGCAGCTTAGAACTAGCGGGGGAGACCCAGTACTTC.

This clonotype appeared a few times. J is TRBJ2-7 and V is TRBV7-9, with 7 bases fitting TRBD1. This CDR3 comprises 17 residues. With V trimmed by 1 base and J by 1 base, 10 bases remained unmatched. CDR1 and CDR2 from the germline V gene are SEHNR and FQNEAQ (reference sequence). CDR3 DNA: TGTGCCAGCAGCTTAGTGGCCTCACGGGACAGTTCCTACGAGCAGTACTTC. It specifies CASSLVASRDSSYEQYF. Looking up the rest from reference TRBV7-9 and TRBJ2-7 gives the full variable domain: DTGVSQNPRHKITKRGQNVTFRCDPISEHNRLYWYRQTLGQGPEFLTYFQNEAQLEKSRLLSDRFSAERPKGSFSTLEIQRTEQGDSAMYLCASSLVASRDSSYEQYFGPGTRLTVT.

As for this clonotype: The germline gene is not matched at one end of the junction; a read error may be the cause. The V and J genes are TRBV5-6 and TRBJ2-3; D might be TRBD1 (6 bases). Germline V CDR1 and CDR2: SGHDT, YYEEEE. This CDR3 spans 15 amino acids. CDR3 loop: CASSLERGITDTQYF. The CDR3, as DNA: TGTGCCAGCAGTTTGGAAAGGGGGATCACAGATACGCAGTATTTT.

The chain uses TRBV7-6 and TRBJ2-1; tentatively, D is TRBD1 (6 bases). This CDR3 comprises 16 residues. V lost 5 bases and J 5 bases, leaving 19 bases between the germline ends. In germline, CDR1 is SGHVS, CDR2 FNYEAQ. CDR3 sequence: CASSDPRWRQDNEQFF. CDR3 sequence (DNA): TGTGCCAGCAGCGACCCGAGGTGGAGACAGGACAATGAGCAGTTCTTC.

V is TRBV11-1 and J is TRBJ2-1; 9 nucleotides agree with TRBD2. Germline-derived CDR1 and CDR2 are SGHAT and FQDESV (reference sequence). Losses at the gene ends were 5 bases for V and 6 bases for J; bases not matched to a gene: 8. The CDR3 covers 15 residues. The CDR3 here is CASSPSSTSGNEQFF. In DNA, the CDR3 is TGTGCCAGCAGCCCCTCTTCGACTAGCGGCAATGAGCAGTTCTTC.

The V call is TRBV29-1, the J call TRBJ1-3, with 9 bases that match TRBD1. The CDR3 consists of 15 residues. In germline, CDR1 is SQVTM, CDR2 ANQGSEA. V was pared by 4 bases and J by 4 bases, with 8 bases of the junction left unmatched. CDR3 coding DNA: TGCAGCGTTGTCCCGGGACAGGGAGGCGGAAACACCATATATTTT. Translating gives CSVVPGQGGGNTIYF.

The chain carries TRBV12-3 or TRBV12-4 and TRBJ2-3, with 8 bases matching TRBD1. The junction had 7 bases not matched to a gene; V was cut back by 8 bases and J by 6 bases. The CDR3 is 13 amino acids. Here the CDR3 DNA reads TGTGCCAGCCGGCCAGGGGGCCCCGATACGCAGTATTTT. It codes for CASRPGGPDTQYF.

A single count supports this clonotype. The chain couples TRBV12-3 or TRBV12-4 to TRBJ1-2, with TRBD1 identical over 7 bases. The trim removed 5 bases at V and 8 bases at J, leaving 8 bases unmatched. CDR3 size: 13 residues. CDR3 residues: CASSKRQGGGYTF. CDR3 DNA sequence: TGTGCCAGCAGTAAAAGACAGGGTGGCGGCTACACCTTC.

The CDR3 bases are TGTGCCAGCAGCCAAACAGGAAGCTCTGGAAACACCATATATTTT. Amino acids: CASSQTGSSGNTIYF. The chain joins TRBV11-2 to TRBJ1-3; D possibly corresponds to TRBD1 (5 bases). Trimming took off 5 bases at V and 0 bases at J, with 11 bases between the two ends. This CDR3 spans 15 amino acids. Germline V lookup: CDR1 SGHAT, CDR2 FQNNGV.

This clonotype was found a few times. V gene TRBV6-5 combines with J gene TRBJ2-3; the D gene could be TRBD1 or TRBD2 (5 bases each). This CDR3 spans 16 amino acids. Trimming left V 2 bases short and J 4 bases short, with 16 bases between. The V gene's germline CDR1 is MNHEY and CDR2 SVGAGI. Here the CDR3 reads CASSYQGPGPSDTQYF. The CDR3 region has the DNA TGTGCCAGCAGTTACCAAGGACCGGGACCGTCAGATACGCAGTATTTT.

This clonotype was seen only a few times. The chain combines TRBV20-1 with TRBJ2-3, with 11 bases identical to TRBD2. Trimming cost V 0 bases and J 4 bases; bases outside gene matches: 3. The CDR3 runs to 15 residues. Germline values: CDR1 DFQATT, CDR2 SNEGSKA (reference sequence). CDR3 protein: CSARDASGRSDTQYF. DNA for the CDR3: TGCAGTGCTAGAGATGCTAGCGGGAGGTCAGATACGCAGTATTTT.

This clonotype was counted between two and nine times. The chain combines TRBV24-1 with TRBJ2-1, with D unresolved. Between the trimmed V and J ends, which lost 5 bases and 5 bases, there was a span of 15 bases. The CDR3 sequence is 15 residues long. From germline, CDR1 is KGHDR and CDR2 SFDVKD. CDR3: CATSAGPTNNNEQFF. DNA for the CDR3: TGTGCCACCAGTGCAGGCCCCACAAATAACAATGAGCAGTTCTTC.